This T cell receptor (beta chain) derives from a study of shared clonotypes between healthy human individuals. CDR1 and CDR2 (germline): MGHDK, SYGVNS. Trimming took 8 bases from V and 4 from J; bases not matched to a gene: 3. The CDR3 totals 15 residues. Assay used: immunoSEQ multiplex PCR; TCRdb lists only in-frame clones, some missing. This table has some 2,000,000 clones, 85% to 95% appearing once. CD4+ cells underwent separation, giving CD45RA+ naive and CD45RA-negative memory subsets. The sequencing input was naive CD4+ T cells sorted from blood. Described subset: CD45RA+ positively selected. This TCR came from a man aged 18 to 29 in good health. The genes are TRBV25-1 and TRBJ2-3, with 16 bases matching TRBD2. CDR3 protein: CASGGLAGGSDTQYF. The CDR3 bases are TGTGCCAGCGGGGGACTAGCGGGAGGGTCAGATACGCAGTATTTT.